This T cell receptor beta chain derives from a study of cytomegalovirus exposure and HLA in healthy donors. On this clone: The antigen is unknown.

TCRdb keeps only in-frame clones here, not all; method: immunoSEQ multiplex PCR. The data hold 150,000 to 200,000 clones, with 75% to 95% observed a single time. The CDR3 is 16 residues long. From germline, CDR1 is MNHNY and CDR2 SVGAGI (reference sequence). J lost 4 bases, V lost 2 bases, and 9 bases had no gene match. Study-wide points: Rarity held for most TCR sequences, but there were some public TCRs that occurred in many donors.

Sequenced: PBMCs. This rearrangement joins TRBV6-6 to TRBJ2-7; TRBD1 agrees at 9 bases. This TCR was recovered from a woman between 18 and 29 years old in good health and CMV-seropositive. The CDR3 spells CASSYPTGQGIYEQYF. CDR3 nucleotides: TGTGCCAGCAGTTACCCGACGGGACAGGGTATTTACGAGCAGTACTTC.